This T cell receptor beta chain originates from a study of shared clonotypes between healthy human individuals. PCR replicates performed on unsorted PBMC used approximately 0.3 ug DNA, about 30,000 T cell genomes. Sequencing used immunoSEQ multiplex PCR; TCRdb keeps in-frame clones, though not all of them. The repertoire consists of about 480,000 clones, with around 74% occurring once and the leading ten covering 13%. The sequenced material came from PBMCs. This TCR was recovered from a woman in her forties in good health. Some clones in this sample may be carry-over from other donors' samples.

As DNA, the CDR3 is TGCGCCAGCAGCTCACTAGCGGGAGTGTCTGAGCAGTTCTTC. Its protein product is CASSSLAGVSEQFF. V is TRBV4-1 and J is TRBJ2-1, with 11 bases that match TRBD2. This CDR3 comprises 14 residues. CDR1 and CDR2 from the germline V gene are MGHRA and YSYEKL. The trim removed 5 bases at V and 9 bases at J, leaving 6 bases unmatched.